One and the same sample provided the 4 T cell receptor beta chains below, sequenced in a study of glioma-infiltrating T cells. Amplification of TCR alpha and beta CDR3 regions from RNA used iRepertoire nested multiplex PCR. TCRdb re-called the multiplex PCR reads with MiXCR, one entry per CDR3 protein. The data contain 20,000 to 25,000 distinct CDR3 sequences, about 26% of them singletons. The sample was glioma tissue, nonneoplastic brain tissue, or PBMCs (not recorded which). The receptors were sampled from a human donor with low-grade glioma or glioblastoma, undergoing nonglioma brain surgery, or in good health (not recorded which).

This clonotype has only a few counts. The chain is built from TRBV18 and TRBJ2-5; unclear D gene. Per germline, CDR1 KGHSH and CDR2 LQKENI. The ends were cut back, 2 bases at V and 4 bases at J, with 8 bases in the middle. This CDR3 has 13 amino acids. CDR3 loop: CASSPSELETQYF. As DNA, the CDR3 is TGTGCCAGCTCACCATCTGAGTTAGAGACCCAGTACTTC.

This clonotype was detected only a few times. The J gene is TRBJ2-1, the V gene TRBV2; no clear D. CDR1 is SNHLY, CDR2 FYNNEI, per germline. Trimming removed 4 bases from V and 7 bases from J, with 8 bases in between. The CDR3 spans 12 residues. Here the CDR3 reads CASSGLSNEQFF. The CDR3 DNA is TGTGCCAGCAGTGGGCTGTCAAATGAGCAGTTCTTC. Combining the CDR3 with reference TRBV2 and TRBJ2-1 gives the whole variable domain EPEVTQTPSHQVTQMGQEVILRCVPISNHLYFYWYRQILGQKVEFLVSFYNNEISEKSEIFDDQFSVERPDGSNFTLKIRSTKLEDSAMYFCASSGLSNEQFFGPGTRLTVL.

This clonotype was found many times. The J gene is TRBJ2-3, the V gene TRBV20-1; 9 nucleotides agree with TRBD2. This CDR3 has 17 residues. Trimming removed 1 base from V and 3 bases from J; junction bases left unmatched: 11. CDR1 DFQATT and CDR2 SNEGSKA come from the germline V gene (reference sequence). CDR3 coding DNA: TGCAGTGCTAGAGCCGCGTTCGCTAGCGGGGAGACAGATACGCAGTATTTT. It specifies CSARAAFASGETDTQYF.

This rearrangement joins TRBV7-2 to TRBJ2-1; the match to TRBD1 covers 11 bases. The V and J ends lost 5 bases and 8 bases, in that order; junction bases with no gene match: 5. Germline assignment: CDR1 SGHTA and CDR2 FQGNSA. The CDR3 is 14 amino acids. CDR3 region: CASSRDRGGDEQFF. The CDR3, as DNA: TGTGCCAGCAGCCGGGACAGGGGGGGCGATGAGCAGTTCTTC.